The 10 T cell receptor beta chains given below trace back to one sample, sequenced in a study of graft-versus-host responses after intestinal transplantation. Data came from immunoSEQ multiplex PCR; TCRdb stores just in-frame clones and leaves some out. The table records about 8,000 clones, around 30% of them present only once. Responders that carried the CFSE label, approximately 200,000 of them, were plated with approximately 200,000 irradiated, violet-dye-labeled stimulator cells. The input for sequencing was alloreactive CD8+ T cells from a mixed lymphocyte reaction culture, taken before intestinal transplant. The subset was: CFSE-low proliferating T cells sorted from roughly 6-day pre-transplant mixed lymphocyte reaction (GvH or HvG direction). Every receptor here comes from a human patient who received an intestinal transplant.

Relative to its sample, this clone is medium-sized. This rearrangement joins TRBV19 to TRBJ1-5; a weak D match, TRBD1 (6 bases). The CDR3 length is 15 residues. Germline loops: CDR1 LNHDA, CDR2 SQIVND (reference sequence). Trimming pared 1 base from V and 2 bases from J, leaving 9 bases between. CDR3 sequence (DNA): TGTGCCAGTAGTATAGCCGCAGGGGGCAATCAGCCCCAGCATTTT. Protein: CASSIAAGGNQPQHF.

CDR3 protein: CASSLSRTGGVYGYTF. Here the CDR3 DNA reads TGTGCCAGCAGTTTATCCAGGACAGGGGGGGTCTATGGCTACACCTTC. V is TRBV27 and J is TRBJ1-2, with 10 bases identical to TRBD1. V shed 0 bases, J shed 4 bases, and the junction held 5 bases outside the gene matches. There are 16 residues in the CDR3. Germline CDR1 reads MNHEY; CDR2 reads SMNVEV (reference sequence).

J is TRBJ2-4 and V is TRBV4-3, with a weak D call TRBD2 (7 bases). Trimming left V 1 base short and J 16 bases short, with 14 bases between. Per germline, CDR1 LGHNA and CDR2 YSLEER. The CDR3 has 12 residues. As DNA, the CDR3 is TGCGCCAGCAGCCAAGGAATGGGGGGGCTATACTTC. Protein sequence: CASSQGMGGLYF.

The chain employs TRBV4-3 and TRBJ2-7; weak D call: TRBD2 (7 bases). Trimming cost V 0 bases and J 4 bases, with 13 bases left between them. The CDR3 runs 15 residues. Looked up from germline, CDR1 is LGHNA and CDR2 is YSLEER. CDR3 bases: TGCGCCAGCAGCCAAGATATAGGGGGGGGTTACGAGCAGTACTTC. It translates to CASSQDIGGGYEQYF.

Here the CDR3 DNA reads TGTGCCAGCAGCTCGGACAGGGGTTTTGAAAAACTGTTTTTT. Encoded protein: CASSSDRGFEKLFF. The rearrangement uses TRBV7-9 and TRBJ1-4; TRBD1 matches at 9 bases. Unmatched junction bases numbered 4, after V lost 4 bases and J lost 7 bases. This CDR3 has 14 residues. Per the germline V gene, CDR1 is SEHNR and CDR2 is FQNEAQ (reference sequence).

This chain links TRBV19 with TRBJ2-7; 9 bases match TRBD1. After removal of 1 base from V and 3 bases from J, the junction contained 4 bases not matched to a gene. This CDR3 is built from 15 residues. The V gene's germline CDR1 is LNHDA and CDR2 SQIVND (reference sequence). The CDR3 region is CASSIAQTGGYEQYF. CDR3 in DNA: TGTGCCAGTAGTATAGCCCAGACAGGGGGCTACGAGCAGTACTTC.

The chain is built from TRBV6-5 and TRBJ2-1, with 8 bases matching TRBD2. CDR3 length: 14 residues. The junction had 7 bases not matched to a gene; V was cut back by 5 bases and J by 7 bases. CDR1 and CDR2 from the germline V gene are MNHEY and SVGAGI. In DNA, the CDR3 is TGTGCCAGCAGTGTAAGGGGACTAGGGAATGAGCAGTTCTTC. Protein sequence: CASSVRGLGNEQFF.

This clone occurred once. The chain joins TRBV18 to TRBJ1-2; 9 bases fit TRBD1. V lost 5 bases, J lost 4 bases, and 5 bases stayed unmatched. CDR1 is KGHSH, CDR2 LQKENI, per germline. CDR3 size: 14 residues. The CDR3 reads CASSAGTGSYGYTF. The CDR3 bases are TGTGCCAGCTCAGCCGGGACAGGGTCCTATGGCTACACCTTC. Based on the CDR3 plus reference TRBV18 and TRBJ1-2, the full variable domain is NAGVMQNPRHLVRRRGQEARLRCSPMKGHSHVYWYRQLPEEGLKFMVYLQKENIIDESGMPKERFSAEFPKEGPSILRIQQVVRGDSAAYFCASSAGTGSYGYTFGSGTRLTVV.

The V call is TRBV27, the J call TRBJ1-1, with a possible D match to TRBD1 (5 bases). The CDR3 has 14 residues. V lost 6 bases and J lost 4, with 15 bases in between. Germline CDR1 MNHEY, CDR2 SMNVEV (reference sequence). The CDR3 DNA is TGTGCCAGCAGGGTGGACACCGCGTCCACTGAAGCTTTCTTT. Translation gives CASRVDTASTEAFF.

This clone is labeled medium-sized (0.01 to 0.1%). This sequence joins TRBV10-3 and TRBJ2-7; a weak D match, TRBD1 (6 bases). The CDR3 spans 15 residues. V was pared by 3 bases and J by 5 bases, with 17 bases between. Germline V gene lookup returns CDR1 ENHRY and CDR2 SYGVKD. This CDR3 is CAISDTTDSLDEQYF. The CDR3, as DNA: TGTGCCATCAGTGACACAACGGACAGCTTGGACGAGCAGTACTTC.